Detailed here is one TCR beta chain. The data are from a study of blood T cell repertoires in COVID-19. Study-wide context: T cells, B-cell-depleted T cells, or PBMCs provided the cDNA or gDNA that served as material.

V shed 4 bases, J shed 2 bases, and the junction held 5 bases outside the gene matches. The CDR3 covers 16 residues. Germline CDR1 SGHNT, CDR2 YYREEE (reference sequence). This study enrolled people aged about 18 to 90 from about 24 US geographic areas. Categorization into cohorts depended on clinical history that participants reported. Original data processing: Cell counts per sample came from amplifying reference gene primers. Libraries were prepared by immunoSEQ multiplex PCR; TCRdb keeps only in-frame clonotypes and omits some of them. Clone size and the V and J calls come from that table; the DNA yielded D and trimming. The repertoire holds about 380,000 clones, approximately 84% seen once, with 3% in the top ten.

The sequencing sample was made of PBMCs or T cells enriched from blood (not recorded which). The TCR was taken from a woman aged 25 to 39 who had recovered from COVID-19. The rearrangement joins TRBV5-4 to TRBJ2-1; 11 bases match TRBD2. CDR3 sequence: CASSITSGGTYNEQFF. The CDR3 DNA reads TGTGCCAGCAGCATTACTAGCGGGGGTACCTACAATGAGCAGTTCTTC.